These 14 T cell receptor beta chains were sequenced from one sample in a study of blood T cell repertoires in COVID-19 (TCRdb year 2020). Library generation was performed with the immunoSEQ multiplex PCR assay. TCRdb mirrors the immuneACCESS table, restricted to in-frame sequences. Some clones are absent from its copies; in checked studies, under half trace to an unresolved V gene, and the reason for the others is unknown. This sample holds approximately 390,000 clones; over 75% were observed only once. The top ten clonotypes cover around 1.9% of the sample. Sequenced material: PBMCs or T cells enriched from blood (not recorded which). Receptor source: a woman aged 35 to 49 with acute COVID-19.

This rearrangement joins TRBV19 to TRBJ1-3; 9 bases fit TRBD1. V dropped 5 bases and J dropped 9; count of bases not matched to a gene: 8. The CDR3 consists of 14 residues. Germline lookup yields CDR1 LNHDA and CDR2 SQIVND (reference sequence). The CDR3 here is CASSENRDRATIYF. The CDR3 nucleotides read TGTGCCAGTAGTGAAAACCGGGACAGGGCCACCATATATTTT.

In DNA, the CDR3 is TGTGCCAGCAGCTTGTCATTGGGGGCTACCTACGAGCAGTACTTC. Its translation: CASSLSLGATYEQYF. V gene TRBV5-4 combines with J gene TRBJ2-7; possibly TRBD1 for D (6 bases). The CDR3 loop spans 15 amino acids. Germline values: CDR1 SGHNT, CDR2 YYREEE (reference sequence). The V end lost 1 base, the J end lost 2 bases, and 13 bases lay between the germline ends.

V is TRBV3-1 (or the pseudogene TRBV3-2) and J is TRBJ1-6, with D unclear. Germline CDR1 is LGHDT and CDR2 is YNNKEL (reference sequence). V lost 1 base and J lost 3, with 7 bases in between. CDR3 length: 15 amino acids. The CDR3 sequence: CASSQGESYNSPLHF. The DNA for the CDR3 is TGTGCCAGCAGCCAAGGAGAAAGCTATAATTCACCCCTCCACTTT.

V is TRBV5-4 and J is TRBJ2-5; D might be TRBD1 (5 bases). Germline V gene data show CDR1 as SGHNT and CDR2 as YYREEE (reference sequence). CDR3 length: 13 residues. V shed 3 bases and J shed 5 bases, with 11 bases lying between them. The CDR3 sequence: CASSSQAGETQYF. For the CDR3, the DNA is TGTGCCAGCAGCTCCCAAGCAGGGGAGACCCAGTACTTC.

This rearrangement joins TRBV19 to TRBJ1-5, with D possibly TRBD1 on 6 matching bases. The germline V gene encodes CDR1 LNHDA and CDR2 SQIVND (reference sequence). The CDR3 is 15 residues long. Trimming removed 5 bases at V and 8 bases at J, with 19 bases between. DNA for the CDR3: TGTGCCAGTAGTGATCGGCAGGGGATGAAAAAGCCCCAGCATTTT. Translated, it gives CASSDRQGMKKPQHF.

The CDR3 sequence: CASSFFRGLSYNEQFF. In DNA, the CDR3 is TGTGCCAGCAGCTTCTTCAGAGGGCTCTCCTACAATGAGCAGTTCTTC. The chain has TRBV7-9 and TRBJ2-1, with TRBD2 as a possible D gene (5 bases). V gave up 3 bases and J gave up 0 bases, with 12 bases separating them. This CDR3 contains 16 residues. The germline CDR1 and CDR2 sequences are SEHNR and FQNEAQ (reference sequence).

This rearrangement joins TRBV23-1 to TRBJ2-2; D is perhaps TRBD1 (6 bases). TRBV23-1 is an ORF, and what it does is uncertain. V shed 8 bases and J shed 10 bases, with 17 bases lying between them. The CDR3 length is 13 residues. CDR3 amino acids: CASCYGTSKELFF. The CDR3 coding sequence is TGCGCCAGCTGCTACGGGACAAGCAAGGAGCTGTTTTTT.

In its sample, this clone was seen once. The rearrangement links TRBV5-1 to TRBJ2-7; 10 nucleotides match TRBD1. The CDR3 has 16 amino acids. With V trimmed by 4 bases and J by 9 bases, 16 bases remained unmatched. Germline V gene data show CDR1 as SGHRS and CDR2 as YFSETQ. This chain's CDR3 is CASSLRDRGFGVVQYF. The DNA for the CDR3 is TGCGCCAGCAGCCTCCGGGACAGGGGATTTGGGGTTGTGCAGTACTTC.

The V and J genes are TRBV24-1 and TRBJ1-2, with D possibly matching TRBD1 (6 bases). Trimming removed 4 bases from V and 6 bases from J, with 14 bases in between. The CDR3 contains 14 residues. CDR1 KGHDR and CDR2 SFDVKD come from the germline V gene. CDR3 sequence reads: CATSESTGNHGYTF. The CDR3, as DNA: TGTGCCACCAGTGAGAGCACAGGGAACCATGGCTACACCTTC.

This chain connects TRBV7-9 to TRBJ1-6; maybe TRBD1 (6 bases). Germline CDR1 reads SEHNR; CDR2 reads FQNEAQ (reference sequence). This CDR3 comprises 15 residues. Trimming removed 5 bases at V and 5 bases at J, with 13 bases between. For the CDR3, the DNA is TGTGCCAGCAGCCTTAGACAGGTGGATAATTCACCCCTCCACTTT. This gives the protein CASSLRQVDNSPLHF.

This clone was detected once. This chain links TRBV7-9 with TRBJ2-2; a possible D gene is TRBD1 (6 bases). This CDR3 is 13 amino acids long. Trimming pared 2 bases from V and 6 bases from J, leaving 7 bases between. From germline, CDR1 is SEHNR and CDR2 FQNEAQ (reference sequence). The CDR3 coding sequence is TGTGCCAGCAGCTTAAACAGGGCCGGGGAGCTGTTTTTT. This sequence encodes CASSLNRAGELFF.

V gene TRBV15 combines with J gene TRBJ2-7, with D unclear. Looked up from germline, CDR1 is LNHNV and CDR2 is YYDKDF (reference sequence). There are 14 residues in the CDR3. V was shortened by 0 bases and J by 6 bases, with 12 bases between the two germline ends. In DNA, the CDR3 is TGTGCCACCAGCAGAGAGATGGTACCAGTCGAGCAGTACTTC. Amino acids: CATSREMVPVEQYF.

This chain joins TRBV7-8 and TRBJ1-1, with D maybe TRBD1 (6 bases). Trimming left V 5 bases short and J 5 bases short, with 18 bases between. This CDR3 region has 15 residues. The V gene's germline CDR1 is SGHVS and CDR2 FQNEAQ. In DNA form, the CDR3 reads TGTGCCAGCAGCCGAGCCCATGGGGGGGCGACTGAAGCTTTCTTT. It codes for CASSRAHGGATEAFF.

This clone came up once. Here the CDR3 DNA reads TGTGCCAGCAGCTTAGGGACTAGCGGGGGGTCCCAGTACTTC. It translates to CASSLGTSGGSQYF. The chain links TRBV7-2 to TRBJ2-5; 14 positions match TRBD2. The V gene end was trimmed by 1 base and the J gene end by 9 bases; junction bases not matched to a gene: 1. Germline V gene lookup returns CDR1 SGHTA and CDR2 FQGNSA. This CDR3 has 14 amino acids.